The 30 T cell receptor beta chains listed next were all sequenced from one sample in a study of blood T cell repertoires in COVID-19. The repertoire was sequenced with immunoSEQ multiplex PCR; TCRdb's copy has only in-frame clones and lacks some. The sample consists of some 420,000 clones, roughly nine tenths of them appearing once. The sample taken for sequencing was PBMCs or T cells enriched from blood (not recorded which). The receptors derive from a man aged 25 to 40 who had recovered from COVID-19.

This CDR3 is CASSQGLLADTQYF. CDR3 nucleotides: TGTGCCAGCAGCCAAGGGTTGTTAGCAGATACGCAGTATTTT. The chain couples TRBV3-1 (or the pseudogene TRBV3-2) to TRBJ2-3; no clear D gene. CDR3 size: 14 residues. Germline-derived CDR1 and CDR2 are LGHDT and YNNKEL (reference sequence). The V gene lost 1 base and the J gene lost 4 bases, with 9 bases spanning the gap.

The chain carries TRBV15 and TRBJ1-1; 7 bases line up with TRBD1. In germline, CDR1 is LNHNV, CDR2 YYDKDF (reference sequence). The CDR3 totals 16 residues. V shed 0 bases, J shed 0 bases, and the junction held 4 bases outside the gene matches. The CDR3 loop reads CATSRDRGHMNTEAFF. CDR3 DNA: TGTGCCACCAGCAGAGATAGGGGGCACATGAACACTGAAGCTTTCTTT.

The genes are TRBV13 and TRBJ2-1, with 8 bases matching TRBD2. CDR1 PRHDT and CDR2 FYEKMQ come from the germline V gene (reference sequence). After removal of 0 bases from V and 8 bases from J, the junction contained 12 bases not matched to a gene. This CDR3 is 17 amino acids long. CDR3 sequence reads: CASSLGTWTSTTDEQFF. In DNA form, the CDR3 reads TGTGCCAGCAGCTTAGGGACATGGACTAGCACCACAGATGAGCAGTTCTTC.

The rearrangement uses TRBV28 and TRBJ2-7, with TRBD1 matching 9 bases. V dropped 6 bases and J dropped 3; count of bases not matched to a gene: 12. CDR3 length: 16 residues. Per the germline V gene, CDR1 is MDHEN and CDR2 is SYDVKM. CDR3 DNA sequence: TGTGCCAGCAGGGAACAAATCGGGACAGGGATCTACGAGCAGTACTTC. Translated: CASREQIGTGIYEQYF.

This clone was found a few times. The chain is built from TRBV27 and TRBJ1-5; a weak D match, TRBD1 (5 bases). The CDR3 length is 13 residues. Looked up from germline, CDR1 is MNHEY and CDR2 is SMNVEV (reference sequence). The V end was cut by 8 bases, the J end by 7 bases, with 15 bases between. The CDR3 DNA reads as TGTGCCAGCGGCGGGACGCCGTGGCAGCCCCAGCATTTT. It encodes CASGGTPWQPQHF.

The chain combines TRBV5-5 with TRBJ2-2; 8 positions agree with TRBD2. CDR3 length equals 15 residues. CDR1 and CDR2 from the germline V gene are SGHKS and YYEKEE (reference sequence). The V segment lost 3 bases and the J segment 6 bases; nucleotides outside the gene matches: 7. The CDR3 here is CASSWGTSRSGELFF. For the CDR3, the DNA is TGTGCCAGCAGCTGGGGGACTAGTCGGTCCGGGGAGCTGTTTTTT.

This clone was counted a single time. For the CDR3, the DNA is TGTGCCAGCAGTATCACTCTGGGCAACCCGGGAGGCTACACCTTC. This translates into CASSITLGNPGGYTF. This sequence joins TRBV6-5 and TRBJ1-2; D call uncertain. V was pared by 5 bases and J by 8 bases, with 21 bases between. Germline V lookup: CDR1 MNHEY, CDR2 SVGAGI. The CDR3 runs to 15 residues.

This chain uses TRBV28 with TRBJ1-3; D possibly corresponds to TRBD1 (6 bases). CDR1 MDHEN and CDR2 SYDVKM come from the germline V gene. This CDR3 region has 15 residues. V lost 4 bases and J 3 bases, leaving 13 bases between the germline ends. The CDR3 spells CASSSTGYFGNTIYF. In DNA form, the CDR3 reads TGTGCCAGCAGTTCAACAGGGTACTTTGGAAACACCATATATTTT.

The V and J genes are TRBV6-5 and TRBJ2-2, with D possibly being TRBD2 (6 bases). The CDR3 extends over 12 amino acids. Trimming shortened V by 6 bases and J by 4 bases, and 6 bases separated the two germline ends. Germline V CDR1 and CDR2: MNHEY, SVGAGI. The CDR3 loop is CASRTSTGELFF. The CDR3 nucleotides read TGTGCCAGCAGGACTAGCACCGGGGAGCTGTTTTTT.

The chain couples TRBV18 to TRBJ2-1, with 13 bases that match TRBD2. V lost 1 base to trimming and J lost 2 bases; unmatched junction nucleotides: 8. This CDR3 has 19 amino acids. Germline V gene sequence: CDR1 KGHSH, CDR2 LQKENI. CDR3 sequence (DNA): TGTGCCAGCTCACCACTCGCAGGACTAGCGGGGGAAACCTACAATGAGCAGTTCTTC. Its protein is CASSPLAGLAGETYNEQFF.

The V and J genes are TRBV6-2 or TRBV6-3 and TRBJ2-3; perhaps TRBD1 as D (6 bases). Trimming shortened V by 5 bases and J by 3 bases, and 12 bases separated the two germline ends. The CDR3 runs 14 residues. From germline, CDR1 is MNHEY and CDR2 SVGEGT. CDR3 in amino acids: CASSPGVRTDTQYF. CDR3 coding DNA: TGTGCCAGCAGTCCAGGGGTTCGGACAGATACGCAGTATTTT.

The gene calls are TRBV19 and TRBJ1-2; D is ambiguous. Trimming took 0 bases from V and 8 from J, leaving 13 bases between them. Germline lookup yields CDR1 LNHDA and CDR2 SQIVND (reference sequence). The CDR3 extends over 14 amino acids. The CDR3 sequence is CASSIDREIGGYTF. For the CDR3, the DNA is TGTGCCAGTAGTATAGATCGGGAGATCGGAGGCTACACCTTC.

V usage is TRBV18 and J usage is TRBJ2-4; 10 bases match TRBD1. The J segment lost 5 bases and the V segment lost 3 bases, leaving 1 base of the junction unmatched. Per the germline V gene, CDR1 is KGHSH and CDR2 is LQKENI. The CDR3 length is 14 residues. The DNA of the CDR3 is TGTGCCAGCTCACCCGGGACAGGGGAAAACATTCAGTACTTC. Encoded protein: CASSPGTGENIQYF.

The gene calls are TRBV2 and TRBJ2-5; 10 bases line up with TRBD2. This CDR3 has 17 amino acids. Germline V CDR1 and CDR2: SNHLY, FYNNEI. V shed 8 bases, J shed 5 bases, and the junction held 17 bases outside the gene matches. CDR3 DNA sequence: TGTGCCAGCTTCACGGGCCGGCTAGCGGGAGTGCGGGAGACCCAGTACTTC. The encoded protein is CASFTGRLAGVRETQYF.

This sequence joins TRBV5-8 and TRBJ2-7; 8 nucleotides agree with TRBD1. The CDR3 loop spans 17 amino acids. From germline, CDR1 is SGHTS and CDR2 YDEGEE. J gave up 4 bases and V 1 base, and 13 bases lay outside the gene matches. In DNA, the CDR3 is TGTGCCAGCAGCTTGCACAGGGGGATCGGTGGCGAATACGAGCAGTACTTC. Amino acids: CASSLHRGIGGEYEQYF.

The sample holds one count of this clone. The V gene is TRBV27, the J gene TRBJ2-7; weak D call: TRBD2 (5 bases). Germline CDR1 and CDR2: MNHEY and SMNVEV (reference sequence). CDR3 length: 14 amino acids. V was trimmed by 2 bases and J by 3 bases, leaving 11 bases between them. The CDR3 bases are TGTGCCAGCAGTTTAGGTTCAGGACTCTACGAGCAGTACTTC. This sequence encodes CASSLGSGLYEQYF.

V is TRBV6-1 and J is TRBJ2-4, with 7 bases fitting TRBD2. Germline loops: CDR1 MNHNS, CDR2 SASEGT. V trimming: 6 bases; J trimming: 0 bases; junction bases outside the gene matches: 11. CDR3 length: 17 amino acids. The CDR3 protein is CASREQSGVLAKNIQYF. CDR3 DNA sequence: TGTGCCAGCAGGGAACAAAGCGGGGTACTAGCCAAAAACATTCAGTACTTC.

The V gene is TRBV27, the J gene TRBJ1-2; 7 bases are shared with TRBD1. This CDR3 has 13 residues. Germline V gene data show CDR1 as MNHEY and CDR2 as SMNVEV (reference sequence). The junction had 4 bases not matched to a gene; V was cut back by 3 bases and J by 6 bases. CDR3 sequence: CASSLGQGDGYTF. CDR3 nucleotides: TGTGCCAGCAGTTTGGGGCAGGGGGATGGCTACACCTTC.

This CDR3 is CASSADRVGMNEQFF. CDR3 in DNA: TGTGCCAGCAGCGCCGACAGGGTGGGAATGAATGAGCAGTTCTTC. The V and J genes are TRBV4-2 and TRBJ2-1, with 7 bases that match TRBD1. With 5 bases clipped from V and 7 bases from J, the junction kept 11 bases outside the gene matches. Germline V CDR1 and CDR2: LGHNA, YNFKEQ. CDR3 size: 15 residues.

V is TRBV6-5 and J is TRBJ1-2, with TRBD1 as a possible D gene (5 bases). From germline, CDR1 is MNHEY and CDR2 SVGAGI. V lost 2 bases and J 7 bases, leaving 14 bases between the germline ends. The CDR3 is 14 residues long. The CDR3 region is CASSYGRGEGGYTF. The CDR3 DNA reads TGTGCCAGCAGTTACGGTCGAGGGGAGGGTGGCTACACCTTC.

The sample holds one count of this clone. This chain joins TRBV9 and TRBJ2-2; 7 bases fit TRBD1. J was trimmed by 6 bases and V by 0 bases; bases with no gene match: 2. CDR1 is SGDLS, CDR2 YYNGEE, per germline. The CDR3 sequence is 14 residues long. Here the CDR3 DNA reads TGTGCCAGCAGCGTAGCCCAGGGGGCCGGGGAGCTGTTTTTT. Protein product: CASSVAQGAGELFF.

This clone appeared a single time. The V gene is TRBV7-9, the J gene TRBJ2-3, with 8 bases aligning to TRBD1. CDR1 is SEHNR and CDR2 is FQNEAQ in the germline V gene (reference sequence). The CDR3 totals 15 residues. The junction had 3 bases not matched to a gene; V was cut back by 2 bases and J by 2 bases. The CDR3 sequence is CASSLQGADTDTQYF. CDR3 coding DNA: TGTGCCAGCAGCTTACAGGGGGCGGACACAGATACGCAGTATTTT.

This chain uses TRBV6-5 with TRBJ1-3; possibly TRBD1 for D (5 bases). The germline V gene has CDR1 MNHEY and CDR2 SVGAGI. The CDR3 covers 15 residues. V dropped 2 bases and J dropped 0 bases, with 8 bases sitting between them. The chain's CDR3 is CASSYGGDSGNTIYF. The CDR3 DNA sequence: TGTGCCAGCAGTTACGGGGGGGACTCTGGAAACACCATATATTTT.

V usage is TRBV28 and J usage is TRBJ1-5, with a possible D match to TRBD1 (6 bases). The CDR3 is made up of 17 amino acids. V was pared by 2 bases and J by 5 bases, with 19 bases between. Germline lookup yields CDR1 MDHEN and CDR2 SYDVKM. The CDR3 loop is CASSLRTGTPLDQPQHF. In nucleotides, the CDR3 is TGTGCCAGCAGTTTAAGAACAGGGACACCCCTTGATCAGCCCCAGCATTTT.

This rearrangement joins TRBV10-1 to TRBJ1-1; perhaps TRBD1 as D (5 bases). Germline V gene data show CDR1 as WNHNN and CDR2 as SYGVQD (reference sequence). V was trimmed by 5 bases and J by 8 bases, leaving 15 bases between them. This CDR3 has 13 amino acids. As DNA, the CDR3 is TGCGCCAGCAGTCCAGGGAACCCCCGCGAAGCTTTCTTT. Translated: CASSPGNPREAFF.

The chain carries TRBV5-1 and TRBJ2-1; the D gene is possibly TRBD2 (5 bases). The CDR3 consists of 16 residues. CDR1 is SGHRS and CDR2 is YFSETQ in the germline V gene. Trimming left V 1 base short and J 0 bases short, with 11 bases between. The CDR3 sequence is CASSLPAASSYNEQFF. The CDR3 nucleotides are TGCGCCAGCAGCTTGCCAGCGGCGAGCTCCTACAATGAGCAGTTCTTC.

The chain recombines TRBV11-2 with TRBJ2-5; maybe TRBD1 (5 bases). This CDR3 spans 17 amino acids. Germline lookup yields CDR1 SGHAT and CDR2 FQNNGV. Trimming took 3 bases from V and 4 from J, leaving 21 bases between them. CDR3 sequence: CASSFKTRTLGLETQYF. Here the CDR3 DNA reads TGTGCCAGCAGCTTCAAAACCAGGACATTAGGGCTAGAGACCCAGTACTTC.

The rearrangement links TRBV6-6 to TRBJ2-7; 8 bases are shared with TRBD2. Germline CDR1 is MNHNY and CDR2 is SVGAGI (reference sequence). The CDR3 has 14 residues. Trimming at V came to 7 bases and at J to 4 bases, leaving 9 bases not matched to a gene. The CDR3 spells CASTPGSGDYEQYF. CDR3 DNA: TGTGCCAGCACCCCGGGTAGCGGGGATTACGAGCAGTACTTC.

The rearrangement joins TRBV25-1 to TRBJ2-5, with 7 bases that match TRBD1. V dropped 1 base and J dropped 4; count of bases not matched to a gene: 0. CDR1 MGHDK and CDR2 SYGVNS come from the germline V gene. There are 13 residues in the CDR3. The DNA of the CDR3 is TGTGCCAGCAGTGAATGGGACAGAGAGACCCAGTACTTC. Residues: CASSEWDRETQYF.

This rearrangement joins TRBV5-1 to TRBJ2-7, with a possible D match to TRBD2 (6 bases). The V gene lost 7 bases and the J gene lost 1 base, with 12 bases spanning the gap. CDR1 is SGHRS and CDR2 is YFSETQ in the germline V gene. CDR3 length equals 13 residues. Written as DNA, the CDR3 is TGCGCCAGCTTGGGGGGAGGATCCTACGAGCAGTACTTC. This codes for CASLGGGSYEQYF.